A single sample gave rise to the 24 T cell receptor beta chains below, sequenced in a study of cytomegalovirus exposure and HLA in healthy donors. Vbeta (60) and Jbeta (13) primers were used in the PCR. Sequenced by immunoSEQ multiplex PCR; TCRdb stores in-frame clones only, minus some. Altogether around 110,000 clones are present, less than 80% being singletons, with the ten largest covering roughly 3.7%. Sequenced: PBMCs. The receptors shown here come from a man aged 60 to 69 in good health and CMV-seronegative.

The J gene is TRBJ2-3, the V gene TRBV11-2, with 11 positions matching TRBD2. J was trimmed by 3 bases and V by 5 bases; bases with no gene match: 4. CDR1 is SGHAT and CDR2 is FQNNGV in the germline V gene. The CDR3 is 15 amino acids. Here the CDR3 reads CASSGLAGTTDTQYF. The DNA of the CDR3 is TGTGCCAGCAGCGGACTAGCGGGTACTACAGATACGCAGTATTTT.

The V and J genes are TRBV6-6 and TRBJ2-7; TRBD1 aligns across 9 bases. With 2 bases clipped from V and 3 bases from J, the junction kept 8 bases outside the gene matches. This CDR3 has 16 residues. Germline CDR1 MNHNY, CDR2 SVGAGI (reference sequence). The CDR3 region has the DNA TGTGCCAGCAGTTACCCGGACAGGGGAAGGGACTACGAGCAGTACGTC. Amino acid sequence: CASSYPDRGRDYEQYV.

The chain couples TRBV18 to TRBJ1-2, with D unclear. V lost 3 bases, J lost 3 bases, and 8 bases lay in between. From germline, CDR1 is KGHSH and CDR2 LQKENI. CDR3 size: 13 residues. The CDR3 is CASSPSEDYGYTF. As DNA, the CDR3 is TGTGCCAGCTCACCGTCCGAGGACTATGGCTACACCTTC.

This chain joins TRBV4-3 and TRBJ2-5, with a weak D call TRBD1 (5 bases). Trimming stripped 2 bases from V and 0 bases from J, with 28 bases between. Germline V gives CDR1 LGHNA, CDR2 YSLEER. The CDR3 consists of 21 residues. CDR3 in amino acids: CASSQRRGGAAPQTYQETQYF. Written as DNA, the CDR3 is TGCGCCAGCAGCCAAAGGAGAGGTGGGGCGGCACCTCAAACGTACCAAGAGACCCAGTACTTC.

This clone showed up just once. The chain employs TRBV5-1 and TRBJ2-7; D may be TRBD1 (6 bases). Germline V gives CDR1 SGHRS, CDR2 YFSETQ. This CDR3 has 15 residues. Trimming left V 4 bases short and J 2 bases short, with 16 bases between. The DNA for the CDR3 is TGCGCCAGCAGCCCCGGCCAGGGGTTAACCTACGAGCAGTACTTC. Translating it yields CASSPGQGLTYEQYF.

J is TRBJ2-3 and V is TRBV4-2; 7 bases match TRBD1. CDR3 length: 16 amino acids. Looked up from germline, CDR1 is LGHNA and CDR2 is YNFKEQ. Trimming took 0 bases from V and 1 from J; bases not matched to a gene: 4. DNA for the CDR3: TGTGCCAGCAGCCAAGAAAGACAGGGTGGCACAGATACGCAGTATTTT. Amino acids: CASSQERQGGTDTQYF.

This CDR3 reads CASRTGIGLGQPQHF. The CDR3 nucleotides read TGTGCCAGTAGAACAGGGATAGGACTGGGTCAGCCCCAGCATTTT. The chain is built from TRBV19 and TRBJ1-5; TRBD1 might be the D (6 bases). The CDR3 contains 15 residues. The germline V gene encodes CDR1 LNHDA and CDR2 SQIVND (reference sequence). The V end lost 6 bases, the J end lost 6 bases, and 18 bases lay between the germline ends.

CDR3 amino acids: CASSLTSTGELFF. CDR3 bases: TGTGCCAGCAGCTTAACAAGCACCGGGGAGCTGTTTTTT. V gene TRBV7-9 combines with J gene TRBJ2-2; D is unresolved. CDR1 is SEHNR, CDR2 FQNEAQ, per germline (reference sequence). The V end lost 2 bases, the J end lost 4 bases, and 5 bases lay between the germline ends. The CDR3 has 13 residues.

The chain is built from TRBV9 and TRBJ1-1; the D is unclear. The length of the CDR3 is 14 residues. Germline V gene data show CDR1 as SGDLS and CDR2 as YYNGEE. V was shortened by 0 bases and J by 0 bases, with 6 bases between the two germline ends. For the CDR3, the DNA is TGTGCCAGCAGCGTAGACCCTATGAACACTGAAGCTTTCTTT. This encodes CASSVDPMNTEAFF.

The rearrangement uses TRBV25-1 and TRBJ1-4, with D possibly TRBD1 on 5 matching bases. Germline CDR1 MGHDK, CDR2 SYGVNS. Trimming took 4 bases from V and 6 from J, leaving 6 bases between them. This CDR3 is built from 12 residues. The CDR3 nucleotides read TGTGCCAGCAGTGTCAGGGATGAAAAACTGTTTTTT. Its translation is CASSVRDEKLFF. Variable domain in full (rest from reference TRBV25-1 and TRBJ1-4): EADIYQTPRYLVIGTGKKITLECSQTMGHDKMYWYQQDPGMELHLIHYSYGVNSTEKGDLSSESTVSRIRTEHFPLTLESARPSHTSQYLCASSVRDEKLFFGSGTQLSVL.

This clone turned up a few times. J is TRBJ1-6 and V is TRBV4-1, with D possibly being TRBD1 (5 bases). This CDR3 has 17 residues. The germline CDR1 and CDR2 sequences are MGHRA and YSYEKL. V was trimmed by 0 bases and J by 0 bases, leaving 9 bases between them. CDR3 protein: CASSQDRGSSYNSPLHF. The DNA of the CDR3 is TGCGCCAGCAGCCAAGATAGGGGTAGCTCCTATAATTCACCCCTCCACTTT.

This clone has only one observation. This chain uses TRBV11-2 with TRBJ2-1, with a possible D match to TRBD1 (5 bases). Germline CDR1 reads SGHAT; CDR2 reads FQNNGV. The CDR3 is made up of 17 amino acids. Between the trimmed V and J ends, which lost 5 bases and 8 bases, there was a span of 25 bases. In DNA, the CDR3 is TGTGCCAGCAGCCCCGTTTTGGGCAGGACATCGTTCCATGAGCAGTTCTTC. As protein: CASSPVLGRTSFHEQFF.

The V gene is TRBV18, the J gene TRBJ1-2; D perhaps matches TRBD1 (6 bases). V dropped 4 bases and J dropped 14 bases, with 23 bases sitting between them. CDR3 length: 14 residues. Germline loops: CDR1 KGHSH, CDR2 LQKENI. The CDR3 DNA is TGTGCCAGCTCACAACCACGAGTCGGGGACAAAAATACCTTC. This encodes CASSQPRVGDKNTF.

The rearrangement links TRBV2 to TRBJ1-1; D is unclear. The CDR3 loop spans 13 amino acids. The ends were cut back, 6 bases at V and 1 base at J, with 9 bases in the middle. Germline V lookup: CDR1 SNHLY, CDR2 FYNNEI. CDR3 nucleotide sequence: TGTGCCAGCAGGTCACAGCAGAACACTGAAGCTTTCTTT. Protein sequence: CASRSQQNTEAFF.

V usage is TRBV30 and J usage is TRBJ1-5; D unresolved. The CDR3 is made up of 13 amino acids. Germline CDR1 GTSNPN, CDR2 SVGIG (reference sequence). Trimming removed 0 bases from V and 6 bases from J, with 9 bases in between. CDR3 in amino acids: CAWSVGGGQPQHF. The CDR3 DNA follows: TGTGCCTGGAGTGTAGGAGGAGGTCAGCCCCAGCATTTT.

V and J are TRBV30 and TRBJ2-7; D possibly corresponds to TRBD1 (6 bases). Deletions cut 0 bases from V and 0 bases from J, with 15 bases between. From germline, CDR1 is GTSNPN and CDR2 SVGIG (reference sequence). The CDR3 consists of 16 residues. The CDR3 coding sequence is TGTGCCTGGAGTGTATCCTTCGGGACAAACTCCTACGAGCAGTACTTC. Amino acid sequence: CAWSVSFGTNSYEQYF. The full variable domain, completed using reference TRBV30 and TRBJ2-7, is SQTIHQWPATLVQPVGSPLSLECTVEGTSNPNLYWYRQAAGRGLQLLFYSVGIGQISSEVPQNLSASRPQDRQFILSSKKLLLSDSGFYLCAWSVSFGTNSYEQYFGPGTRLTVT.

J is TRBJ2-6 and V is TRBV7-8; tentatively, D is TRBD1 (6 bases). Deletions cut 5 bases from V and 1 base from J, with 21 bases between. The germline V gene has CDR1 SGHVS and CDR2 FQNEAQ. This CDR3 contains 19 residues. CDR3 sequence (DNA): TGTGCCAGCAGCCTAACCCGAACAGGGTTGGTATCTGGGGCCAACGTCCTGACTTTC. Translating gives CASSLTRTGLVSGANVLTF. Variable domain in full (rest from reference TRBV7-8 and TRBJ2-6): GAGVSQSPRYKVAKRGQDVALRCDPISGHVSLFWYQQALGQGPEFLTYFQNEAQLDKSGLPSDRFFAERPEGSVSTLKIQRTQQEDSAVYLCASSLTRTGLVSGANVLTFGAGSRLTVL.

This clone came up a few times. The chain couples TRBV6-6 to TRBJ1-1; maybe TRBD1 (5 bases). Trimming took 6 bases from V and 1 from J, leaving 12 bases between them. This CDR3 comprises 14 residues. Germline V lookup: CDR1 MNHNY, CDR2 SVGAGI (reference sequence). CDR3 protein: CASSRRDRNTEAFF. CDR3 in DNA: TGTGCCAGCAGCCGCCGAGACAGGAACACTGAAGCTTTCTTT.

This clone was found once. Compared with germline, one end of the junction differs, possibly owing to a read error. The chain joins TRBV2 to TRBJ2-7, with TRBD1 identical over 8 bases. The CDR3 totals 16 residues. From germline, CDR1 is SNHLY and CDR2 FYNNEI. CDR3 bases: TGTGCCAACAGTTACTATCCGGGACAGGACTACTACGAGCAGTACTTC. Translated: CANSYYPGQDYYEQYF.

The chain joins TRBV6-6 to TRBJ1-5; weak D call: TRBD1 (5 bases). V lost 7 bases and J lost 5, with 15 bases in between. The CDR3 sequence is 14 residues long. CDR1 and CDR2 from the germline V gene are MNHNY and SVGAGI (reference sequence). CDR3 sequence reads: CASKNGGEDQPQHF. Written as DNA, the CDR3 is TGTGCCAGCAAAAACGGGGGGGAAGATCAGCCCCAGCATTTT.

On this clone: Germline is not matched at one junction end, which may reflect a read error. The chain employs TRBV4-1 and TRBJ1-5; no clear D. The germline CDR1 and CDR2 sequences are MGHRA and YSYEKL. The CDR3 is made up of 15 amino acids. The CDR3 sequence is CVSSPEEGIGQPQHF. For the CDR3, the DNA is TGCGTCAGCAGCCCGGAAGAGGGAATAGGTCAGCCCCAGCATTTT.

The CDR3 loop reads CAATSGVLGVAGELFF. DNA of the CDR3: TGTGCCGCGACTAGCGGGGTCCTAGGCGTCGCCGGGGAGCTGTTTTTT. This chain joins TRBV7-2 and TRBJ2-2, with 11 nucleotides matching TRBD2. Germline values: CDR1 SGHTA, CDR2 FQGNSA. This CDR3 region has 16 residues. V shed 11 bases and J 6 bases; nucleotides not matched to a gene: 14.

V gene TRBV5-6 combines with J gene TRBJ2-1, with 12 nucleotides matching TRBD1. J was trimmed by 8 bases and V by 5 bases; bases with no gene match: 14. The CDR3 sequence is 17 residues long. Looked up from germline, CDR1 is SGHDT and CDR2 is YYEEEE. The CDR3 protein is CASRSSRDRGRVDEQFF. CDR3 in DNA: TGTGCCAGCAGATCTTCCCGGGACAGGGGGCGCGTGGATGAGCAGTTCTTC.

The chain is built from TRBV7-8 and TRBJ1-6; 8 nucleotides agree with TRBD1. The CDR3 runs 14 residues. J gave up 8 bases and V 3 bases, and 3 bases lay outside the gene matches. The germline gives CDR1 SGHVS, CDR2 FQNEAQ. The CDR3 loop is CASSLQTGDSPLHF. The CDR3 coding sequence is TGTGCCAGCAGCTTGCAGACAGGGGATTCACCCCTCCACTTT.